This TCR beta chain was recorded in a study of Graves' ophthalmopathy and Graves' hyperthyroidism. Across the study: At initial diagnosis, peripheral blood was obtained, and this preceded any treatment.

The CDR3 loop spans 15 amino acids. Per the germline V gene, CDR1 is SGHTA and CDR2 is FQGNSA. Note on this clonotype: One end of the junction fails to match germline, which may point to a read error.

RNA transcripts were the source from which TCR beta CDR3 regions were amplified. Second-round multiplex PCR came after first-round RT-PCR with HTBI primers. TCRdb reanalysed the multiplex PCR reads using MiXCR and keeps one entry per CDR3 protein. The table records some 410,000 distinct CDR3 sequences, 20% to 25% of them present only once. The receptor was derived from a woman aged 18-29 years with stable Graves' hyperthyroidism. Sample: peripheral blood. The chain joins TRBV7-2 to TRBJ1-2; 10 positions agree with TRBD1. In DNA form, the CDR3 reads TGTGCCAGCAGCCCCCGGACAGGGGGATCCTATGACTACACCTTC. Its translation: CASSPRTGGSYDYTF.